Here is one T cell receptor (beta chain) with its context. One end of the junction does not line up with germline, which may come from a read error. Germline lookup yields CDR1 SGHTA and CDR2 FQGNSA. This CDR3 comprises 13 residues. The data are from a study of T cells after yellow fever vaccination. TCRdb re-called the 5' RACE reads with MiXCR, one entry per CDR3 protein. The table shows some 560,000 distinct CDR3 sequences, with 17% occurring only once. The rearrangement joins TRBV7-2 to TRBJ2-2; D might be TRBD2 (6 bases). This specimen consisted of PBMCs, obtained 5 to 6 days after the first yellow fever vaccination. The origin of this receptor is a man aged 18 to 30 who received the YFV17D yellow fever vaccine. CDR3 region: CASSPAGYGGLFF. The CDR3 DNA is TGTGCCAGCAGCCCGGCGGGGTACGGGGGGCTGTTTTTT.